These 21 T cell receptor beta chains came from one sample sequenced in a study of blood T cell repertoires in COVID-19. Libraries were prepared by immunoSEQ multiplex PCR; TCRdb keeps only in-frame clonotypes and omits some of them. Of approximately 300,000 clones listed, 87% are singletons. Sequencing input: peripheral blood. The receptor set was obtained from a woman aged 50 to 60 who had recovered from COVID-19.

J is TRBJ2-7 and V is TRBV14, with 9 nucleotides matching TRBD1. The CDR3 loop spans 17 amino acids. V was clipped by 4 bases and J by 4 bases; unmatched bases: 14. CDR1 is SGHDN and CDR2 is FVKESK in the germline V gene. DNA of the CDR3: TGTGCCAGCAGCCTTCGGCCACCGGGACAGGGTGTATACGAGCAGTACTTC. It encodes CASSLRPPGQGVYEQYF. The entire variable domain, with the rest obtained from reference TRBV14 and TRBJ2-7, is as follows: EAGVTQFPSHSVIEKGQTVTLRCDPISGHDNLYWYRRVMGKEIKFLLHFVKESKQDESGMPNNRFLAERTGGTYSTLKVQPAELEDSGVYFCASSLRPPGQGVYEQYFGPGTRLTVT.

This clone was counted once. The chain employs TRBV5-1 and TRBJ2-1; D is undetermined. Germline assignment: CDR1 SGHRS and CDR2 YFSETQ. V lost 0 bases, J lost 9 bases, and 7 bases lay in between. This CDR3 region has 12 residues. CDR3: CASSLAPGEQFF. CDR3 nucleotides: TGCGCCAGCAGCTTGGCCCCAGGTGAGCAGTTCTTC.

This clone was detected only once. The chain combines TRBV29-1 with TRBJ2-3; perhaps TRBD2 as D (5 bases). The CDR3 length is 13 residues. CDR1 and CDR2 from the germline V gene are SQVTM and ANQGSEA. V lost 2 bases, J lost 5 bases, and 11 bases lay in between. The CDR3 region is CSVEWRSGDTQYF. The DNA of the CDR3 is TGCAGCGTTGAATGGCGGAGCGGAGATACGCAGTATTTT.

This clone was picked up a small number of times. The V call is TRBV30, the J call TRBJ2-7; D remains ambiguous. The CDR3 consists of 13 residues. The V gene's germline CDR1 is GTSNPN and CDR2 SVGIG (reference sequence). V shed 2 bases and J shed 3 bases, with 11 bases lying between them. The CDR3 DNA sequence: TGTGCCTGGAGTAACACAGATTACTACGAGCAGTACTTC. It encodes CAWSNTDYYEQYF.

The V and J genes are TRBV12-5 and TRBJ1-1; D unclear. Germline V gene sequence: CDR1 LGHNT, CDR2 FRNRAP. This CDR3 region has 13 residues. Trimming left V 5 bases short and J 5 bases short, with 12 bases between. CDR3 region: CASGEASLTEAFF. As DNA, the CDR3 is TGTGCTAGTGGTGAGGCGAGTCTGACTGAAGCTTTCTTT.

CDR3 loop: CASSQVGTGGGGQYF. The DNA for the CDR3 is TGTGCCAGCAGCCAAGTAGGGACAGGTGGAGGGGGGCAGTACTTC. The chain combines TRBV4-2 with TRBJ2-7; 8 bases match TRBD1. V was clipped by 1 base and J by 9 bases; unmatched bases: 11. In germline, CDR1 is LGHNA, CDR2 YNFKEQ. The CDR3 contains 15 residues.

The chain is built from TRBV5-1 and TRBJ1-1, with no clear D. Deletions cut 0 bases from V and 0 bases from J, with 12 bases between. Germline V gene lookup returns CDR1 SGHRS and CDR2 YFSETQ. The length of the CDR3 is 16 residues. CDR3 sequence (DNA): TGCGCCAGCAGCTTGGTGGCCCTTCCTGTGAACACTGAAGCTTTCTTT. It translates to CASSLVALPVNTEAFF. Drawing the rest from reference TRBV5-1 and TRBJ1-1, the complete variable domain is KAGVTQTPRYLIKTRGQQVTLSCSPISGHRSVSWYQQTPGQGLQFLFEYFSETQRNKGNFPGRFSGRQFSNSRSEMNVSTLELGDSALYLCASSLVALPVNTEAFFGQGTRLTVV.

This clone has just one count. This rearrangement joins TRBV28 to TRBJ2-3; 10 bases match TRBD1. Germline values: CDR1 MDHEN, CDR2 SYDVKM. J gave up 4 bases and V 5 bases, and 3 bases lay outside the gene matches. The CDR3 has 14 residues. CDR3: CASSPGQGPDTQYF. The CDR3 nucleotides read TGTGCCAGCAGTCCGGGACAGGGGCCAGATACGCAGTATTTT.

The J gene is TRBJ1-5, the V gene TRBV9; 7 bases match TRBD1. CDR3 length: 14 residues. Per germline, CDR1 SGDLS and CDR2 YYNGEE. The J segment lost 5 bases and the V segment lost 4 bases, leaving 6 bases of the junction unmatched. This CDR3 is CASSRGGGHQPQHF. The CDR3, as DNA: TGTGCCAGCAGCCGAGGGGGCGGACATCAGCCCCAGCATTTT.

The chain combines TRBV27 with TRBJ1-2, with TRBD1 matching 8 bases. Trimming at V came to 5 bases and at J to 8 bases, leaving 10 bases not matched to a gene. The CDR3 runs to 14 residues. Per germline, CDR1 MNHEY and CDR2 SMNVEV (reference sequence). The CDR3 DNA reads as TGTGCCAGCAGTCAAGGACAGGGTTTACTCGGCTACACCTTC. Protein: CASSQGQGLLGYTF.

This clone was recorded only once. This rearrangement joins TRBV11-2 to TRBJ2-5; TRBD2 aligns across 7 bases. V shed 5 bases, J shed 0 bases, and the junction held 12 bases outside the gene matches. Germline values: CDR1 SGHAT, CDR2 FQNNGV. This CDR3 comprises 17 residues. CDR3 amino acids: CASSLLHWGGDQETQYF. The CDR3 DNA reads as TGTGCCAGCAGCCTACTCCATTGGGGGGGAGACCAAGAGACCCAGTACTTC.

This clone was seen at least ten times. The chain employs TRBV5-5 and TRBJ1-2; 10 nucleotides align to TRBD1. This CDR3 region has 16 residues. The ends lost 2 bases at V and 4 bases at J; junction bases unmatched: 8. Germline values: CDR1 SGHKS, CDR2 YYEKEE (reference sequence). The CDR3 bases are TGTGCCAGCAGCTTAAACCCGGACAGGGGGGGCTATGGCTACACCTTC. This sequence encodes CASSLNPDRGGYGYTF.

The V and J genes are TRBV7-2 and TRBJ2-3, with 8 bases that match TRBD2. Unmatched junction bases numbered 13, after V lost 5 bases and J lost 6 bases. Germline V lookup: CDR1 SGHTA, CDR2 FQGNSA. CDR3 length: 16 residues. The chain's CDR3 is CASSLVGGRGGDTQYF. In nucleotides, the CDR3 is TGTGCCAGCAGCCTCGTAGGGGGGCGCGGGGGGGATACGCAGTATTTT.

The chain couples TRBV4-1 to TRBJ1-1; TRBD1 might be the D (6 bases). CDR1 and CDR2 from the germline V gene are MGHRA and YSYEKL. Between the trimmed V and J ends, which lost 0 bases and 7 bases, there was a span of 15 bases. There are 15 residues in the CDR3. The CDR3 region has the DNA TGCGCCAGCAGCCAAGAAGGCAGGGGACCCCTTGAAGCTTTCTTT. Protein: CASSQEGRGPLEAFF.

This clone was picked up one time. This chain connects TRBV7-9 to TRBJ2-7; 7 bases are shared with TRBD1. The CDR3 consists of 13 residues. CDR1 and CDR2 (germline): SEHNR, FQNEAQ (reference sequence). J was trimmed by 3 bases and V by 4 bases; bases with no gene match: 3. CDR3 DNA sequence: TGTGCCAGCAGCTCCTGGGACAGCTACGAGCAGTACTTC. Protein: CASSSWDSYEQYF.

This chain connects TRBV5-1 to TRBJ1-1; 10 bases agree with TRBD1. The CDR3 loop spans 15 amino acids. Germline-derived CDR1 and CDR2 are SGHRS and YFSETQ. With 4 bases clipped from V and 7 bases from J, the junction kept 10 bases outside the gene matches. Here the CDR3 reads CASSPTGTGVDEAFF. CDR3 bases: TGCGCCAGCAGCCCTACTGGGACAGGGGTGGATGAAGCTTTCTTT.

This clone was observed a handful of times. This chain connects TRBV5-5 to TRBJ2-7; weak D call: TRBD1 (5 bases). Germline V gives CDR1 SGHKS, CDR2 YYEKEE (reference sequence). The V gene lost 1 base and the J gene lost 2 bases, with 7 bases spanning the gap. The CDR3 has 13 amino acids. CDR3 coding DNA: TGTGCCAGCAGCTTGCAACAGGCCTACGAGCAGTACTTC. Translated: CASSLQQAYEQYF.

This chain uses TRBV5-6 with TRBJ1-5; D call uncertain. This CDR3 region has 13 residues. V lost 0 bases to trimming and J lost 7 bases, with 8 bases between them. Germline V CDR1 and CDR2: SGHDT, YYEEEE. CDR3 DNA sequence: TGTGCCAGCAGCTTGGGGGTGGGCCAGCCCCAGCATTTT. It encodes CASSLGVGQPQHF.

This chain links TRBV5-1 with TRBJ1-2, with 8 bases matching TRBD1. CDR1 is SGHRS and CDR2 is YFSETQ in the germline V gene. This CDR3 is 14 amino acids long. Trimming cost V 5 bases and J 8 bases; bases outside gene matches: 11. As DNA, the CDR3 is TGCGCCAGCAGTCTCAGGGGGCATAGAGAAGGCTACACCTTC. Its protein is CASSLRGHREGYTF.

Only a few counts were recorded for this clone. The CDR3 DNA reads TGTGCCAGCACTAAGGAGGGCTACACCGGGGAGCTGTTTTTT. Translating it yields CASTKEGYTGELFF. The chain recombines TRBV9 with TRBJ2-2; possible D gene TRBD2, 6 bases. Germline-derived CDR1 and CDR2 are SGDLS and YYNGEE. This CDR3 comprises 14 residues. V gave up 6 bases and J gave up 3 bases, with 12 bases separating them.

The chain couples TRBV7-9 to TRBJ2-4; D uncertain. This CDR3 has 14 residues. The germline gives CDR1 SEHNR, CDR2 FQNEAQ (reference sequence). The V gene lost 5 bases and the J gene lost 1 base, with 9 bases spanning the gap. Here the CDR3 DNA reads TGTGCCAGCAGCGCGACCGGGGCCAAAAACATTCAGTACTTC. Translation: CASSATGAKNIQYF.